The rows below give T cell receptor beta chains drawn from one sample of a study of blood T cell repertoires in COVID-19. The assay was immunoSEQ multiplex PCR, and TCRdb's table has in-frame clones only and misses some. The sample lists some 320,000 clones, 90% seen once, with 3.9% in the top ten. The sample comprised PBMCs or T cells enriched from blood (not recorded which). These receptors were taken from a woman aged 25-40 years who had been exposed to COVID-19. CDR3s include the opening cysteine and the closing phenylalanine or tryptophan. Each record gives: clone size, J gene, V gene, D gene, CDR3 DNA, CDR3 protein. D genes are given only for firm matches. Size tells how often a clone was seen (once, few, many) or the class of an expanded clone, and some rows leave it out.

once TRBJ1-1 TRBV12-3/TRBV12-4 . TGTGCCAGCAGTTTTACCCGGGGTACTGAAGCTTTCTTT CASSFTRGTEAFF
. TRBJ2-5 TRBV5-6 . TGTGCCAGCAGCTTGGGGGCGGGGAGGAAACAAGAGACCCAGTACTTC CASSLGAGRKQETQYF
few TRBJ1-4 TRBV4-1 . TGCGCCAGCAGCCAAGATTTGGCGGCAACTAATGAAAAACTGTTTTTT CASSQDLAATNEKLFF
. TRBJ1-5 TRBV2 . TGTGCCAGCAGTGAGGAGGGGTCCCCCCTTGAGCCCCAGCATTTT CASSEEGSPLEPQHF
. TRBJ1-1 TRBV9 TRBD1 TGTGCCAGCAGCGTAGTTCACAGGGGAGATTCTGAAGCTTTCTTT CASSVVHRGDSEAFF
once TRBJ1-5 TRBV6-1 TRBD1 TGTGCCAGCAGTGAACAGGGGGCTTTGAGCAATCAGCCCCAGCATTTT CASSEQGALSNQPQHF
. TRBJ1-4 TRBV9 . TGTGCCAGCAGCGTCCTCGCAACTAATGAAAAACTGTTTTTT CASSVLATNEKLFF
. TRBJ2-5 TRBV20-1 . TGCAGTGCTAGTGTGGGAGCGTCCAATCGAGAGACCCAGTACTTC CSASVGASNRETQYF
few TRBJ2-3 TRBV18 . TGTGCCAGCTCACCAGTAGAGACAGATACGCAGTATTTT CASSPVETDTQYF
. TRBJ2-5 TRBV7-8 . TGTGCCAGCAGCATGGACTACCCCCAGTACTTC CASSMDYPQYF
. TRBJ2-7 TRBV28 . TGTGCCAGCAGGACACACAGTTTAGTAGGTTACGAGCAGTACTTC CASRTHSLVGYEQYF
. TRBJ2-1 TRBV20-1 . TGCAGTGCTAGGGCAGGAAATGAGCAGTTCTTC CSARAGNEQFF
. TRBJ1-1 TRBV7-9 TRBD1 TGTGCCAGCAGCTCAATTTACAGGGGACACAACACTGAAGCTTTCTTT CASSSIYRGHNTEAFF
. TRBJ1-2 TRBV19 TRBD1 TGTGCCAGTAGTGTGACAGGGAGTAAAAGTGGCTACACCTTC CASSVTGSKSGYTF
. TRBJ2-3 TRBV9 . TGTGCCAGCAGCGTAGGCGGGGGCCCTAGCACAGATACGCAGTATTTT CASSVGGGPSTDTQYF
. TRBJ1-1 TRBV21-1 . TGTGCCAGGACCGGGTGCGTCAATGAAGCTTTCTTT CARTGCVNEAFF
. TRBJ2-7 TRBV15 TRBD1 TGTGCCACCAGCAGAGACCGGACAGGCCCGAGCTCCTACGAGCAGTACTTC CATSRDRTGPSSYEQYF